The T cell receptor beta chain under discussion was sequenced for a study of T-cell reconstitution after alpha-beta-depleted transplantation in children. Library preparation (for TCRbeta) was performed with unique molecular identifiers. One entry per CDR3 protein, called by TCRdb with MiXCR from the PCR reads. The sample includes approximately 340,000 distinct CDR3 sequences, about 9.3% seen only once; the top ten take around 2.3%. V lost 5 bases to trimming and J lost 3 bases, with 14 bases between them. Germline V lookup: CDR1 SGHTA, CDR2 FQGNSA. The CDR3 runs 14 residues. Source: PBMCs from the stem cell graft donor, taken from the stem cell graft. This clonotype was obtained from a human donor who donated a stem cell graft to a child with acute lymphoblastic leukemia. V usage is TRBV7-2 and J usage is TRBJ2-7; possibly TRBD2 for D (6 bases). The DNA of the CDR3 is TGTGCCAGCAGCCCTCTGGGGAGGATCTACGAGCAGTACTTC. Its translation: CASSPLGRIYEQYF.